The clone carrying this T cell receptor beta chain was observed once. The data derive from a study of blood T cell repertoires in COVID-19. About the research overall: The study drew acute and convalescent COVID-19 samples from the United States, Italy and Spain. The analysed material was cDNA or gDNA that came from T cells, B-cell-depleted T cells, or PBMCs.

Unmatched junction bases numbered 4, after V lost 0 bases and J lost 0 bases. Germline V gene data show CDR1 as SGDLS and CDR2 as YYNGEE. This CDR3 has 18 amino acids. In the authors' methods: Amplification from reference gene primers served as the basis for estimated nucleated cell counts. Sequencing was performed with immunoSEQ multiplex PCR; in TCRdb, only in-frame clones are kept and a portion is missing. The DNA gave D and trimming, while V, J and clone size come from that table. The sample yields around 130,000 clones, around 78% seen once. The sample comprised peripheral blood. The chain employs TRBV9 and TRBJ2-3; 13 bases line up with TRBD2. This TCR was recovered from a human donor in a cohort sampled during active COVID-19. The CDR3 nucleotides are TGTGCCAGCAGCGTAGCGACTAGCGGGGGGCTTAGCACAGATACGCAGTATTTT. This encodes CASSVATSGGLSTDTQYF.